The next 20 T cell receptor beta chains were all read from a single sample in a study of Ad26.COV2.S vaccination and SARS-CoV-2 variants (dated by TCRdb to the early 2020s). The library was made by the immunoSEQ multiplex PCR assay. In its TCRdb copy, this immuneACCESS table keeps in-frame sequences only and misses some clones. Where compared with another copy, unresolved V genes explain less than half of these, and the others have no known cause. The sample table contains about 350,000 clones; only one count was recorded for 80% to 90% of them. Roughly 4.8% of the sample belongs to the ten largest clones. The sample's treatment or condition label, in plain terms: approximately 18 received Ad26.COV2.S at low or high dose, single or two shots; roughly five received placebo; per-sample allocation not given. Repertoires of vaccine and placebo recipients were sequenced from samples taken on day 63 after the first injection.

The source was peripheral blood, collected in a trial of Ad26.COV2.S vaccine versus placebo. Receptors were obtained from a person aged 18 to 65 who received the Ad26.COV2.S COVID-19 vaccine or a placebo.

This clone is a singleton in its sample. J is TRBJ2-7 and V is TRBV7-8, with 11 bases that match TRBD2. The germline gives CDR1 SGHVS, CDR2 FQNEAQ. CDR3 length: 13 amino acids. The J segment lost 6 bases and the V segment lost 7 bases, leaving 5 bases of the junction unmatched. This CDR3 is CASTPLAGGEQYF. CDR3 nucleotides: TGTGCCAGCACCCCTCTAGCGGGAGGCGAGCAGTACTTC.

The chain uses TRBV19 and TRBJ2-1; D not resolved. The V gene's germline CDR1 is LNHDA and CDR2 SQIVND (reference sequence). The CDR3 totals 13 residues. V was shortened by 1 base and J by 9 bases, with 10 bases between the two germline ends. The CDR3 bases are TGTGCCAGTAGTATAGTTGCCGGAGTTGAGCAGTTCTTC. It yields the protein CASSIVAGVEQFF. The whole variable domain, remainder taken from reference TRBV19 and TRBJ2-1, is DGGITQSPKYLFRKEGQNVTLSCEQNLNHDAMYWYRQDPGQGLRLIYYSQIVNDFQKGDIAEGYSVSREKKESFPLTVTSAQKNPTAFYLCASSIVAGVEQFFGPGTRLTVL.

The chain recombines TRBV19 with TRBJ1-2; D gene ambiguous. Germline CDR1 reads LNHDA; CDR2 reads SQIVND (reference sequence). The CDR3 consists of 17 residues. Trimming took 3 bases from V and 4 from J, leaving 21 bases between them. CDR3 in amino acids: CASSIWSGGRWAYGYTF. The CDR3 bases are TGTGCCAGTAGTATCTGGTCAGGCGGACGGTGGGCCTATGGCTACACCTTC.

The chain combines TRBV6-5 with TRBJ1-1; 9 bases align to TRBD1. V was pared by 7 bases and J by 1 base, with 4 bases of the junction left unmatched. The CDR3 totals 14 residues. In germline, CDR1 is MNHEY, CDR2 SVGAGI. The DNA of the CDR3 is TGTGCCAGCAATCCGGGACAGGGGAACACTGAAGCTTTCTTT. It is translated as CASNPGQGNTEAFF.

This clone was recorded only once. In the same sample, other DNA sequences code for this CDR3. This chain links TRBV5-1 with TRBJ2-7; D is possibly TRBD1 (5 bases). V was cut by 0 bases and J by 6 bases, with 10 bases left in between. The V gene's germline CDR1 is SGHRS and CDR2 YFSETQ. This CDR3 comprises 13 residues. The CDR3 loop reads CASSLGQGSEQYF. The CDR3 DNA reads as TGCGCCAGCAGCTTGGGGCAGGGAAGCGAGCAGTACTTC.

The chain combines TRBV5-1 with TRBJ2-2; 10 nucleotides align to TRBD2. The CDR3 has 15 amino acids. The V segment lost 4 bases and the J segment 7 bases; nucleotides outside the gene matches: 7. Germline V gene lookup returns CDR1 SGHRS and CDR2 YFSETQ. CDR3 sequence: CASSAASGSGGELFF. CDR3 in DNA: TGCGCCAGCAGCGCGGCTAGCGGGAGTGGCGGGGAGCTGTTTTTT.

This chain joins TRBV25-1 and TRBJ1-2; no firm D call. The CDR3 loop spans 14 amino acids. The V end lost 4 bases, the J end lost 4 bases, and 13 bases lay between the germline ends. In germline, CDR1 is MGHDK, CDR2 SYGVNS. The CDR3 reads CASSATPRGYGYTF. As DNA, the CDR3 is TGTGCCAGCAGTGCTACCCCCCGCGGCTATGGCTACACCTTC.

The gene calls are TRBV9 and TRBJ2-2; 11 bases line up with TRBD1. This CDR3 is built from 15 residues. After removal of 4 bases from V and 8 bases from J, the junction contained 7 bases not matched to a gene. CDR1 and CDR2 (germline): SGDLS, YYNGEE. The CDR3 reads CASSPGQGVGGELFF. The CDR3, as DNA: TGTGCCAGCAGCCCGGGACAGGGGGTTGGTGGGGAGCTGTTTTTT.

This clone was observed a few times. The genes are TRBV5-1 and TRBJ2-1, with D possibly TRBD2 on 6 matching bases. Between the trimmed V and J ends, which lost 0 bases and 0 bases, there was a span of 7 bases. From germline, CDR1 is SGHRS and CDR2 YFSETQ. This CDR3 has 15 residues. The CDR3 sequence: CASSLVGGSYNEQFF. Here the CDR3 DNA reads TGCGCCAGCAGCTTGGTGGGAGGCTCCTACAATGAGCAGTTCTTC.

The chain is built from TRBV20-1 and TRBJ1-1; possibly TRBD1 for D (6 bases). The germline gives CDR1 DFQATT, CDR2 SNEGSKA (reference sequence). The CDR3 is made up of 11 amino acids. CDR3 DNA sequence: TGCAGGCCGGAGGGGGGCACTGAAGCTTTCTTT. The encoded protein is CRPEGGTEAFF.

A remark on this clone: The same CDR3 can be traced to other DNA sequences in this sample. The CDR3 region is CASSVGASGAYEQYF. CDR3 coding DNA: TGTGCCAGCAGCGTAGGCGCTAGCGGGGCCTACGAGCAGTACTTC. V and J are TRBV9 and TRBJ2-7; TRBD2 matches 9 bases. The ends lost 0 bases at V and 2 bases at J; junction bases unmatched: 3. There are 15 residues in the CDR3. CDR1 is SGDLS and CDR2 is YYNGEE in the germline V gene.

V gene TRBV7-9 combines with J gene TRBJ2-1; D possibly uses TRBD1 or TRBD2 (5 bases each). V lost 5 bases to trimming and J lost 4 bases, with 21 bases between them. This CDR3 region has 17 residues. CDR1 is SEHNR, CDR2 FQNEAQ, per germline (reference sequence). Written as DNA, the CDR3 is TGTGCCAGCAGCATCCGGGACCTAGGAAAGACGTACAATGAGCAGTTCTTC. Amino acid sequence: CASSIRDLGKTYNEQFF.

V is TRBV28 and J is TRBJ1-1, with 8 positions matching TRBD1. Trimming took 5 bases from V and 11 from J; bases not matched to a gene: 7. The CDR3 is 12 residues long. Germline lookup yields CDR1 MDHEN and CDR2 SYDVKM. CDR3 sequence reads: CASSHGQGRAFF. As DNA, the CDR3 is TGTGCCAGCAGTCACGGACAGGGAAGGGCTTTCTTT.

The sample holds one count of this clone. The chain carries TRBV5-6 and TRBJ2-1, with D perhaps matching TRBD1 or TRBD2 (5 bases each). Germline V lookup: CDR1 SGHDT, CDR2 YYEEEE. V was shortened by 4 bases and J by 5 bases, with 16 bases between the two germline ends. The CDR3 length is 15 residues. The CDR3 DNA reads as TGTGCCAGCAGCGCGCTCGGGACGTACAACAATGAGCAGTTCTTC. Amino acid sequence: CASSALGTYNNEQFF.

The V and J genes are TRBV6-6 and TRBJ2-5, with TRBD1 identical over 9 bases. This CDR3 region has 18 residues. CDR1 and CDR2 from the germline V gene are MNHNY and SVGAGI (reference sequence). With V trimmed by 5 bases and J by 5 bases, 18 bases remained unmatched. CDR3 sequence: CASSLRPGGTGSYETQYF. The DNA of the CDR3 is TGTGCCAGCAGTCTACGCCCCGGTGGGACAGGGTCGTATGAGACCCAGTACTTC.

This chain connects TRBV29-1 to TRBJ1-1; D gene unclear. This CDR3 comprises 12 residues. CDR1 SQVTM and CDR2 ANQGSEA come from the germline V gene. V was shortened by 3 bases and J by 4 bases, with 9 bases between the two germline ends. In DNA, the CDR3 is TGCAGCGTTGAGCCCTCTACCACTGAAGCTTTCTTT. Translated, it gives CSVEPSTTEAFF. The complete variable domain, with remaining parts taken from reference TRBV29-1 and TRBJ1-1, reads SAVISQKPSRDICQRGTSLTIQCQVDSQVTMMFWYRQQPGQSLTLIATANQGSEATYESGFVIDKFPISRPNLTFSTLTVSNMSPEDSSIYLCSVEPSTTEAFFGQGTRLTVV.

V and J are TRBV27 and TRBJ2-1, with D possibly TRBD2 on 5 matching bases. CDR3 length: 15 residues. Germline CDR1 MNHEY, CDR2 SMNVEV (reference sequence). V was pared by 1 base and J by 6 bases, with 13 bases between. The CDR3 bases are TGTGCCAGCAGTTTATTCGGGGTTCCTTTCAATGAGCAGTTCTTC. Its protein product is CASSLFGVPFNEQFF.

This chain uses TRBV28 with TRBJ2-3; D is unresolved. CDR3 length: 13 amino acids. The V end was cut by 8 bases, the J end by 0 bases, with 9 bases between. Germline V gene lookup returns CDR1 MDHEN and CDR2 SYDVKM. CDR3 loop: CASRSTSTDTQYF. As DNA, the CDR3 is TGTGCCAGCCGGTCTACGAGCACAGATACGCAGTATTTT. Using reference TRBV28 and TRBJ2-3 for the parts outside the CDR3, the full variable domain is DVKVTQSSRYLVKRTGEKVFLECVQDMDHENMFWYRQDPGLGLRLIYFSYDVKMKEKGDIPEGYSVSREKKERFSLILESASTNQTSMYLCASRSTSTDTQYFGPGTRLTVL.

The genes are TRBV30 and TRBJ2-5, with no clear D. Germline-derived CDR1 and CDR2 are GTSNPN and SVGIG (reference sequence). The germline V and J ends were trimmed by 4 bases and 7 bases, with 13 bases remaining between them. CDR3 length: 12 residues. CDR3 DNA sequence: TGTGCCTGGATTGGGTCCGGTGGGACCCAGTACTTC. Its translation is CAWIGSGGTQYF.

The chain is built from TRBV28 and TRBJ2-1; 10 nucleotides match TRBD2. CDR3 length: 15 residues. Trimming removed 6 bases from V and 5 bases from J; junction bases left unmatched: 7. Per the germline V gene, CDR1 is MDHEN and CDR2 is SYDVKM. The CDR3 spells CASRDLAGEHNEQFF. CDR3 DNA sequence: TGTGCCAGCAGGGATCTAGCGGGAGAGCACAATGAGCAGTTCTTC.